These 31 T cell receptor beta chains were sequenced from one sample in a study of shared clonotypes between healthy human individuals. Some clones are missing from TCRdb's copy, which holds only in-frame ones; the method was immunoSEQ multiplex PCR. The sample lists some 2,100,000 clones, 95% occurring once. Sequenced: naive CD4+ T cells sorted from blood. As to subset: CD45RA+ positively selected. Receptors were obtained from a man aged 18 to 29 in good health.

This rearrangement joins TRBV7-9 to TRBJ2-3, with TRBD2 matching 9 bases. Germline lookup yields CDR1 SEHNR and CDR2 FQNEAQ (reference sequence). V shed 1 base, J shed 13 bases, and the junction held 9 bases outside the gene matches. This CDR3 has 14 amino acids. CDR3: CASSLEGLAGKKYF. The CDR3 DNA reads TGTGCCAGCAGCTTAGAGGGGCTAGCGGGAAAGAAGTATTTT.

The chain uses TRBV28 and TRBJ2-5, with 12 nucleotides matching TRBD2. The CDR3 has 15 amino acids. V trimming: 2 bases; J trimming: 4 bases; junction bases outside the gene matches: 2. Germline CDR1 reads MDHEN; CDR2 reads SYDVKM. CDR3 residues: CASSLAGLAGETQYF. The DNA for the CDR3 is TGTGCCAGCAGTTTAGCGGGACTAGCGGGAGAGACCCAGTACTTC. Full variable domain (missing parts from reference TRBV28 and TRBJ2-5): DVKVTQSSRYLVKRTGEKVFLECVQDMDHENMFWYRQDPGLGLRLIYFSYDVKMKEKGDIPEGYSVSREKKERFSLILESASTNQTSMYLCASSLAGLAGETQYFGPGTRLLVL.

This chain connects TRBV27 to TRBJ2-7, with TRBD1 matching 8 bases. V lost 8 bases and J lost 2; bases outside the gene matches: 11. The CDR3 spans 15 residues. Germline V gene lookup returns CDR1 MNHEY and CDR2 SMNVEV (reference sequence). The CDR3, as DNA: TGTGCCAGCGACATTTCACAGGGGGGTGCCTACGAGCAGTACTTC. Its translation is CASDISQGGAYEQYF.

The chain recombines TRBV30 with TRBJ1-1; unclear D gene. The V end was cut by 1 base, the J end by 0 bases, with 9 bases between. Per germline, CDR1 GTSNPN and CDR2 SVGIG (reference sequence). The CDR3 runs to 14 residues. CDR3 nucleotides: TGTGCCTGGAGTGAACGACCCATGAACACTGAAGCTTTCTTT. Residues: CAWSERPMNTEAFF.

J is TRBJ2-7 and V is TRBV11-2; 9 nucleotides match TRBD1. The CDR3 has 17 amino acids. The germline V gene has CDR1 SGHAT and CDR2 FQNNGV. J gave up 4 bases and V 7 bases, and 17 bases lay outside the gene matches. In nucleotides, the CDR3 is TGTGCCAGCAACAACAGGGGGCTAGGTGTGAGTCCTTACGAGCAGTACTTC. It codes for CASNNRGLGVSPYEQYF.

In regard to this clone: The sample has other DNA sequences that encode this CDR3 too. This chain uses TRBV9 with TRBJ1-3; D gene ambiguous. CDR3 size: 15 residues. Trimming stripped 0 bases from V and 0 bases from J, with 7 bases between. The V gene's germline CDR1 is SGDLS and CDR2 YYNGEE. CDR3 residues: CASSVGWDSGNTIYF. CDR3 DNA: TGTGCCAGCAGCGTAGGTTGGGACTCTGGAAACACCATATATTTT.

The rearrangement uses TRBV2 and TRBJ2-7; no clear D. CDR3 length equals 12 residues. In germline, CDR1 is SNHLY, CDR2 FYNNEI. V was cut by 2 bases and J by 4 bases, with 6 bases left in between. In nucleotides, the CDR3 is TGTGCCAGCAGTGAATCTCCGTACGAGCAGTACTTC. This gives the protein CASSESPYEQYF.

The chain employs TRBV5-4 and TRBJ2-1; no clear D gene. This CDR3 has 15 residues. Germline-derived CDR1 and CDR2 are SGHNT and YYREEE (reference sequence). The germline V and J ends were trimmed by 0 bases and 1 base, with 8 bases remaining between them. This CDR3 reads CASSLEVLSYNEQFF. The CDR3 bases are TGTGCCAGCAGCTTGGAAGTTCTATCCTACAATGAGCAGTTCTTC.

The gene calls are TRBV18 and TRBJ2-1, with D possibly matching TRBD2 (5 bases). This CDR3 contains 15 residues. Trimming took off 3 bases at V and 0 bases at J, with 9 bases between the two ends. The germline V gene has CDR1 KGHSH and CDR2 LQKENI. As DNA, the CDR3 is TGTGCCAGCTCACCGGACTTAGCCTCCTACAATGAGCAGTTCTTC. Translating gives CASSPDLASYNEQFF. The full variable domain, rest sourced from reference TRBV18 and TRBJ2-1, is NAGVMQNPRHLVRRRGQEARLRCSPMKGHSHVYWYRQLPEEGLKFMVYLQKENIIDESGMPKERFSAEFPKEGPSILRIQQVVRGDSAAYFCASSPDLASYNEQFFGPGTRLTVL.

This CDR3 reads CASSLDGYFNEQFF. CDR3 nucleotides: TGTGCCAGCAGTTTAGACGGATACTTCAATGAGCAGTTCTTC. The chain joins TRBV27 to TRBJ2-1; D not resolved. The CDR3 is 14 residues long. Per germline, CDR1 MNHEY and CDR2 SMNVEV (reference sequence). Trimming took 2 bases from V and 6 from J, leaving 11 bases between them.

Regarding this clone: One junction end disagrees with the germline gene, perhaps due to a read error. The DNA of the CDR3 is TGTGCCAGCAGGGAAGGACAGGGAGGTGGCGATACGCAGTATTTT. Its protein is CASREGQGGGDTQYF. V usage is TRBV6-1 and J usage is TRBJ2-3; 8 bases are shared with TRBD1. The CDR3 consists of 15 residues. Germline V gene data show CDR1 as MNHNS and CDR2 as SASEGT.

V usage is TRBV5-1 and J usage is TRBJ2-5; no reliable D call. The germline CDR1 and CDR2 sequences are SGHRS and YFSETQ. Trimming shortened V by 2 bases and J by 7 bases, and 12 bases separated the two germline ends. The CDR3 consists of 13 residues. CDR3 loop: CASSLGPTGTQYF. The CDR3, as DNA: TGCGCCAGCAGCTTAGGGCCGACCGGGACCCAGTACTTC.

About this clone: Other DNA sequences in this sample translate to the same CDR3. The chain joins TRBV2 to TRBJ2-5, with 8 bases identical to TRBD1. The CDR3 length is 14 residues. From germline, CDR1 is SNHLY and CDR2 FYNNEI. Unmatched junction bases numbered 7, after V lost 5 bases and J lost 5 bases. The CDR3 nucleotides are TGTGCCAGCAGTCCGCAGGGGGCCGGGGAGACCCAGTACTTC. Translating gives CASSPQGAGETQYF.

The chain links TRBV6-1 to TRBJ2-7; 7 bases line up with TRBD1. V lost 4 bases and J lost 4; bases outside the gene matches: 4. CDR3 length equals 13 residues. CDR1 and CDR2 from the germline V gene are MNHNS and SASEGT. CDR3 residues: CASSVHRGYEQYF. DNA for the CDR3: TGTGCCAGCAGTGTGCACAGGGGTTACGAGCAGTACTTC.

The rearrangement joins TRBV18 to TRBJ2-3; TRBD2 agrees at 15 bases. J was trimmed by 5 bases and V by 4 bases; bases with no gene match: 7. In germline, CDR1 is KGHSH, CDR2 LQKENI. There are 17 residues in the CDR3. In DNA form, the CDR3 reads TGTGCCAGCTCACGCCCCGGACTAGCGGGGGGGCAAGATACGCAGTATTTT. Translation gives CASSRPGLAGGQDTQYF.

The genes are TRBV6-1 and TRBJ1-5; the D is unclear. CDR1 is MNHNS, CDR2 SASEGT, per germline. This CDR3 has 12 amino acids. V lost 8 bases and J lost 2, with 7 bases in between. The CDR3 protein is CASQSGNQPQHF. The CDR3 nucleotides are TGTGCCAGCCAGAGTGGCAATCAGCCCCAGCATTTT.

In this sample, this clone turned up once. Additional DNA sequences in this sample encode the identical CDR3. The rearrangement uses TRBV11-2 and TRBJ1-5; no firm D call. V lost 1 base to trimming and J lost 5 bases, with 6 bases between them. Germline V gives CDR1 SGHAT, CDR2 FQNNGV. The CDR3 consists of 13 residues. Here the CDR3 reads CASSLGLDQPQHF. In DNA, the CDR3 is TGTGCCAGCAGCTTAGGTCTAGATCAGCCCCAGCATTTT.

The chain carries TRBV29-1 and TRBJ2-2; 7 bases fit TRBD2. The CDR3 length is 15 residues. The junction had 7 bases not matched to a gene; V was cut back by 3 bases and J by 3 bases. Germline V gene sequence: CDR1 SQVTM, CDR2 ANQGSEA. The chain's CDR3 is CSVEERGWYTGELFF. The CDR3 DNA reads TGCAGCGTTGAGGAGCGGGGATGGTACACCGGGGAGCTGTTTTTT.

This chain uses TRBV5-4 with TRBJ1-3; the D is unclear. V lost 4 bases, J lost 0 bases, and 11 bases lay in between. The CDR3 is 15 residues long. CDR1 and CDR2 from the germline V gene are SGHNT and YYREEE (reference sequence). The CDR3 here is CASSRRAVSGNTIYF. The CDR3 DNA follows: TGTGCCAGCAGCCGCCGGGCAGTCTCTGGAAACACCATATATTTT.

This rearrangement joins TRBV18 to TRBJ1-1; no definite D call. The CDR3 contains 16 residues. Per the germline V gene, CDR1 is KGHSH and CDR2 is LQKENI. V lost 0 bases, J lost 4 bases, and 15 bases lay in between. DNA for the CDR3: TGTGCCAGCTCACCACCGTCTAACGGTGGTGGCACTGAAGCTTTCTTT. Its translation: CASSPPSNGGGTEAFF.

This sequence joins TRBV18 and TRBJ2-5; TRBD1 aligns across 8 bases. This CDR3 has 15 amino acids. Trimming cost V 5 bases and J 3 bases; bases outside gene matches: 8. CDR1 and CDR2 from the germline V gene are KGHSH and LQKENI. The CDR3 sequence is CASSSRTGQKETQYF. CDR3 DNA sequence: TGTGCCAGCTCATCTCGGACAGGGCAGAAAGAGACCCAGTACTTC.

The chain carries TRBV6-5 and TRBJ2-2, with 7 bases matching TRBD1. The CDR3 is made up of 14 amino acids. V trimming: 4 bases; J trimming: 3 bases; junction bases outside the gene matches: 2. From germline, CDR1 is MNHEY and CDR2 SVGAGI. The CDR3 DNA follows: TGTGCCAGCAGTTCGGACAGGTACACCGGGGAGCTGTTTTTT. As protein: CASSSDRYTGELFF.

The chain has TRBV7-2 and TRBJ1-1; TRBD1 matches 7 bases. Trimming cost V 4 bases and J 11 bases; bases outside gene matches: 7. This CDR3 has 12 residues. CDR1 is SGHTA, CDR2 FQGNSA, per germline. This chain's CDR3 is CASSSDRVGAFF. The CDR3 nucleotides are TGTGCCAGCAGCTCAGACAGGGTTGGGGCTTTCTTT.

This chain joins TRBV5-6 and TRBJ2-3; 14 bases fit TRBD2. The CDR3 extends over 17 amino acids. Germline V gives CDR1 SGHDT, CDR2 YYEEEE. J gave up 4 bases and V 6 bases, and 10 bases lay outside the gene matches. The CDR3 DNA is TGTGCCAGCATCCCCGGGACTAGCGGGAGAAGGGCAGATACGCAGTATTTT. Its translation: CASIPGTSGRRADTQYF.

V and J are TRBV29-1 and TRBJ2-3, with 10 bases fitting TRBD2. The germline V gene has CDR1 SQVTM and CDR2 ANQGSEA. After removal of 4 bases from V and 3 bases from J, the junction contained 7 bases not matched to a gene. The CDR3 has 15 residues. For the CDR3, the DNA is TGCAGCGTTGGAGATCAGCGGGGGGGGACAGATACGCAGTATTTT. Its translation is CSVGDQRGGTDTQYF.

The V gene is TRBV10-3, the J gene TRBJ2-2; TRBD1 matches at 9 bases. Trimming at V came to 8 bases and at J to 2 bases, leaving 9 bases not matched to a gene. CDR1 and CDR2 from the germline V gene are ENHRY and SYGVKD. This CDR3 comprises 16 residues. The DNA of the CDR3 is TGTGCCATCTCCAGGACAGGGGCCCTTAACACCGGGGAGCTGTTTTTT. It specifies CAISRTGALNTGELFF.

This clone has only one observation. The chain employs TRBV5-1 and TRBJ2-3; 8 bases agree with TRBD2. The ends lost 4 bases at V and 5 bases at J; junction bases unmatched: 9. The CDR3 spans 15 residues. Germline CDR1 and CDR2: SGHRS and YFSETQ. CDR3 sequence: CASSPGGAEGDTQYF. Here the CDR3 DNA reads TGCGCCAGCAGCCCCGGGGGGGCCGAGGGAGATACGCAGTATTTT.

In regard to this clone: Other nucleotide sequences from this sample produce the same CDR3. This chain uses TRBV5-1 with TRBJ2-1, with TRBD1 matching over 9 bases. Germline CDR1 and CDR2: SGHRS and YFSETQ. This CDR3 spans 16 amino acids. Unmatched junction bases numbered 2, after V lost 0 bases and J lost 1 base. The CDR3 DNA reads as TGCGCCAGCAGCTTGGCGGGGACAGGGTCCTACAATGAGCAGTTCTTC. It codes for CASSLAGTGSYNEQFF.

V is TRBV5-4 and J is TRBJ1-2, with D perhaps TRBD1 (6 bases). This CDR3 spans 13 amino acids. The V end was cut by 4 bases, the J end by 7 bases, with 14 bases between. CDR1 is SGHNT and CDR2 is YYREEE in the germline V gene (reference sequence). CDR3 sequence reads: CASSPRTVGGYTF. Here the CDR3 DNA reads TGTGCCAGCAGCCCCCGGACAGTCGGTGGCTACACCTTC.

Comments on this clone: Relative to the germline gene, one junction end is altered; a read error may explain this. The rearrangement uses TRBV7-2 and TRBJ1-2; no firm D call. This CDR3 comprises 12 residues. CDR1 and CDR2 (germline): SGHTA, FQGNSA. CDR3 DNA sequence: TGTGCCAGCAGCCTAGATTTCTATGGCCACACCTTC. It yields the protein CASSLDFYGHTF.

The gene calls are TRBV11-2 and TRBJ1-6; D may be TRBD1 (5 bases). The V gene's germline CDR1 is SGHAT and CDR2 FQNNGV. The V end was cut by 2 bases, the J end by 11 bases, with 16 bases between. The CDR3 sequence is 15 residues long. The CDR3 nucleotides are TGTGCCAGCAGCTTATTGATAGGGGCGGTTACACCCCTCCACTTT. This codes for CASSLLIGAVTPLHF.